This T cell receptor (beta chain) derives from a study of blood T cell repertoires in COVID-19. Only one count was recorded for this clone. Assay used: immunoSEQ multiplex PCR; TCRdb lists only in-frame clones, some missing. The profile shows a few hundred thousand clones, 80% to 90% of them singletons. This receptor was taken from a woman in her 30s who had recovered from COVID-19. The specimen was PBMCs or T cells enriched from blood (not recorded which).

This CDR3 is CASSSLSRTEAFF. The CDR3 DNA reads as TGTGCCAGCAGTTCTCTGTCGCGCACTGAAGCTTTCTTT. This rearrangement joins TRBV6-5 to TRBJ1-1; D is unresolved. V was cut by 4 bases and J by 4 bases, with 10 bases left in between. The CDR3 totals 13 residues. Germline CDR1 reads MNHEY; CDR2 reads SVGAGI.